The 25 T cell receptor beta chains given below trace back to one sample, sequenced in a study of technical replicates of blood from a few donors (dated by TCRdb to 2016 to 2017). The library was generated by the immunoSEQ multiplex PCR assay. What TCRdb holds here is the immuneACCESS table cut down to in-frame rearrangements. Part of the clones is not present; checked against another copy, under half of the missing clones reflect an unresolved V gene, and the others are unexplained. Counted in this sample were around 58,000 clones; about 88% of them appeared once. 5% to 5.5% of the sample is taken by the ten largest. Input material: PBMCs. All receptors come from a human donor in good health. Some clones in this sample may be carry-over from other donors' samples.

The chain joins TRBV21-1 to TRBJ2-1; the DNA was not compared with TRBD2, the D call given in the table. TRBV21-1 is flagged as a pseudogene. The CDR3 has 14 amino acids. The CDR3, as DNA: TGTGCCAGCAGATTAGCGGGAGAAAGATTCCGGCAGTTCTTC. This gives the protein CASRLAGERFRQFF.

In DNA form, the CDR3 reads TGTGCCAGCAGCCACTTAGACAGGGTGGCTAGGGAGACCCAGTACTTC. It encodes CASSHLDRVARETQYF. This sequence joins TRBV5-6 and TRBJ2-5; 7 bases map to TRBD1. The V gene end was trimmed by 4 bases and the J gene end by 5 bases; junction bases not matched to a gene: 14. The CDR3 runs 16 residues. Germline V gene data show CDR1 as SGHDT and CDR2 as YYEEEE.

In this sample, this clone turned up once. The V call is TRBV18, the J call TRBJ2-7, with D possibly TRBD2 on 5 matching bases. The CDR3 contains 14 residues. The germline CDR1 and CDR2 sequences are KGHSH and LQKENI. The germline V and J ends were trimmed by 5 bases and 6 bases, with 17 bases remaining between them. The DNA of the CDR3 is TGTGCCAGCTCATTCGGACTTAGAGGAGGCGAGCAGTACTTC. Translated: CASSFGLRGGEQYF. Together with reference TRBV18 and TRBJ2-7, the CDR3 gives the full variable domain: NAGVMQNPRHLVRRRGQEARLRCSPMKGHSHVYWYRQLPEEGLKFMVYLQKENIIDESGMPKERFSAEFPKEGPSILRIQQVVRGDSAAYFCASSFGLRGGEQYFGPGTRLTVT.

The genes are TRBV30 and TRBJ2-5; TRBD2 aligns across 10 bases. V lost 4 bases to trimming and J lost 3 bases; unmatched junction nucleotides: 14. This CDR3 region has 17 residues. Germline CDR1 GTSNPN, CDR2 SVGIG (reference sequence). The CDR3 is CAWMGRKIAGGKETQYF. The CDR3 DNA is TGTGCCTGGATGGGCCGAAAAATAGCGGGAGGAAAAGAGACCCAGTACTTC.

V is TRBV7-6 and J is TRBJ2-3, with 9 bases aligning to TRBD2. The germline V gene has CDR1 SGHVS and CDR2 FNYEAQ. The CDR3 is made up of 16 amino acids. Trimming removed 6 bases from V and 3 bases from J; junction bases left unmatched: 10. CDR3 sequence reads: CASSPSGGRGTDTQYF. CDR3 in DNA: TGTGCCAGCAGTCCCAGCGGGGGGCGGGGTACAGATACGCAGTATTTT.

The V gene is TRBV29-1, the J gene TRBJ1-2; unclear D gene. Germline values: CDR1 SQVTM, CDR2 ANQGSEA. Trimming removed 0 bases at V and 8 bases at J, with 13 bases between. This CDR3 region has 13 residues. The CDR3 bases are TGCAGCGTTGAAGATTTAGAAACTAGAGGCTACACCTTC. Protein sequence: CSVEDLETRGYTF.

This chain connects TRBV5-1 to TRBJ1-5; D remains ambiguous. Trimming left V 3 bases short and J 1 base short, with 20 bases between. Looked up from germline, CDR1 is SGHRS and CDR2 is YFSETQ. The CDR3 runs to 18 residues. The CDR3 coding sequence is TGCGCCAGCAGCTCGGGGAGCCGAAACCCCCCCAGCAATCAGCCCCAGCATTTT. Protein: CASSSGSRNPPSNQPQHF. Full variable domain (remainder filled in from reference TRBV5-1 and TRBJ1-5): KAGVTQTPRYLIKTRGQQVTLSCSPISGHRSVSWYQQTPGQGLQFLFEYFSETQRNKGNFPGRFSGRQFSNSRSEMNVSTLELGDSALYLCASSSGSRNPPSNQPQHFGDGTRLSIL.

This chain joins TRBV2 and TRBJ1-1; TRBD1 is a possible D gene (5 bases). The germline V and J ends were trimmed by 6 bases and 2 bases, with 13 bases remaining between them. The CDR3 has 14 amino acids. Germline V gene sequence: CDR1 SNHLY, CDR2 FYNNEI. CDR3 sequence reads: CASRDRQRNTEAFF. The CDR3 DNA is TGTGCCAGCAGAGATAGACAGAGAAACACTGAAGCTTTCTTT.

The chain has TRBV6-5 and TRBJ2-7; D may be TRBD1 (5 bases). Germline V gives CDR1 MNHEY, CDR2 SVGAGI. CDR3 length: 12 residues. Trimming stripped 7 bases from V and 6 bases from J, with 13 bases between. The CDR3 here is CASTHGRGEQYF. The CDR3 nucleotides read TGTGCCAGCACCCACGGAAGGGGCGAGCAGTACTTC.

V usage is TRBV9 and J usage is TRBJ2-2; perhaps TRBD2 as D (6 bases). Trimming removed 0 bases at V and 6 bases at J, with 9 bases between. The CDR3 is 14 residues long. The V gene's germline CDR1 is SGDLS and CDR2 YYNGEE. In DNA form, the CDR3 reads TGTGCCAGCAGCGTAGCTACGGGGGCCGGGGAGCTGTTTTTT. Amino acid sequence: CASSVATGAGELFF.

V gene TRBV4-2 combines with J gene TRBJ1-2; no firm D call. Trimming took 0 bases from V and 3 from J, leaving 14 bases between them. Germline-derived CDR1 and CDR2 are LGHNA and YNFKEQ. The length of the CDR3 is 16 residues. Here the CDR3 DNA reads TGTGCCAGCAGCCAAGATGCGGGGTATTATGACTATGGCTACACCTTC. This gives the protein CASSQDAGYYDYGYTF.

V usage is TRBV30 and J usage is TRBJ2-5; D unclear. The CDR3 is 13 residues long. Per the germline V gene, CDR1 is GTSNPN and CDR2 is SVGIG (reference sequence). V lost 1 base and J 5 bases, leaving 11 bases between the germline ends. The CDR3 region has the DNA TGTGCCTGGAGTGCGGGTCTAATGGAGACCCAGTACTTC. Translating it yields CAWSAGLMETQYF.

The chain couples TRBV4-2 to TRBJ2-1; TRBD2 matches 13 bases. Germline trimming cut 5 bases from V and 7 bases from J; bases unmatched to any gene: 8. This CDR3 is 16 amino acids long. Looked up from germline, CDR1 is LGHNA and CDR2 is YNFKEQ. Here the CDR3 DNA reads TGTGCCAGCAGCAGACGACTAGCGGGAGGAGCAAATGAGCAGTTCTTC. Translation: CASSRRLAGGANEQFF.

This clone was seen a single time. The rearrangement uses TRBV4-3 and TRBJ1-4; 9 bases are shared with TRBD1. The CDR3 runs to 13 residues. The germline V gene has CDR1 LGHNA and CDR2 YSLEER. V trimming: 8 bases; J trimming: 8 bases; junction bases outside the gene matches: 6. The CDR3 spells CASGDRVVEKLFF. The CDR3 DNA reads as TGCGCCAGCGGGGACAGGGTCGTCGAAAAACTGTTTTTT.

The chain recombines TRBV11-2 with TRBJ1-2, with D perhaps matching TRBD1 (5 bases). The CDR3 consists of 13 residues. Germline V gene sequence: CDR1 SGHAT, CDR2 FQNNGV. V gave up 3 bases and J gave up 5 bases, with 10 bases separating them. The DNA of the CDR3 is TGTGCCAGCAGCTTTGGGGGGGGTTATGGCTACACCTTC. Its protein product is CASSFGGGYGYTF. The variable domain in full, with the rest retrieved from reference TRBV11-2 and TRBJ1-2, is EAGVAQSPRYKIIEKRQSVAFWCNPISGHATLYWYQQILGQGPKLLIQFQNNGVVDDSQLPKDRFSAERLKGVDSTLKIQPAKLEDSAVYLCASSFGGGYGYTFGSGTRLTVV.

This chain uses TRBV4-3 with TRBJ2-7; 7 bases fit TRBD1. CDR1 and CDR2 from the germline V gene are LGHNA and YSLEER. There are 15 residues in the CDR3. Trimming removed 4 bases from V and 5 bases from J; junction bases left unmatched: 11. CDR3 nucleotides: TGCGCCAGCAGCCGCAAGGACAGGTTTGGGGACGAGCAGTACTTC. Amino acids: CASSRKDRFGDEQYF.

This chain connects TRBV20-1 to TRBJ1-2, with a possible D match to TRBD1 (6 bases). The germline gives CDR1 DFQATT, CDR2 SNEGSKA (reference sequence). V gave up 6 bases and J gave up 9 bases, with 14 bases separating them. The CDR3 covers 11 residues. The CDR3 protein is CSANNRARYTF. The CDR3 region has the DNA TGCAGTGCGAATAACAGGGCCCGCTACACCTTC.

The V call is TRBV30, the J call TRBJ2-7; TRBD2 matches at 9 bases. V was clipped by 4 bases and J by 5 bases; unmatched bases: 6. This CDR3 is 13 amino acids long. Germline-derived CDR1 and CDR2 are GTSNPN and SVGIG (reference sequence). The CDR3 bases are TGTGCCTGGACGCGCGGGAGGGGCGACGAGCAGTACTTC. It specifies CAWTRGRGDEQYF.

The CDR3 bases are TGTGCCAGCAGCGAGGGGGGGCCCAATCAGCCCCAGCATTTT. This encodes CASSEGGPNQPQHF. V usage is TRBV7-6 and J usage is TRBJ1-5, with D tentatively TRBD1 (6 bases). Per the germline V gene, CDR1 is SGHVS and CDR2 is FNYEAQ. The CDR3 runs 14 residues. V was cut by 5 bases and J by 3 bases, with 11 bases left in between.

The rearrangement uses TRBV7-2 and TRBJ2-1, with no clear D. V shed 4 bases and J shed 0 bases, with 13 bases lying between them. The germline CDR1 and CDR2 sequences are SGHTA and FQGNSA. The CDR3 has 16 residues. The chain's CDR3 is CASSSRLTSSYNEQFF. CDR3 coding DNA: TGTGCCAGCAGCTCCAGGCTTACGAGCTCCTACAATGAGCAGTTCTTC. The full variable domain, with the rest looked up from reference TRBV7-2 and TRBJ2-1, is GAGVSQSPSNKVTEKGKDVELRCDPISGHTALYWYRQSLGQGLEFLIYFQGNSAPDKSGLPSDRFSAERTGGSVSTLTIQRTQQEDSAVYLCASSSRLTSSYNEQFFGPGTRLTVL.

This rearrangement joins TRBV9 to TRBJ2-1; TRBD2 aligns across 7 bases. The J segment lost 10 bases and the V segment lost 3 bases, leaving 7 bases of the junction unmatched. Germline V gene lookup returns CDR1 SGDLS and CDR2 YYNGEE. The CDR3 extends over 13 amino acids. CDR3 coding DNA: TGTGCCAGCAGCGCGGCGGGAGTGGGGGAGCAGTTCTTC. Translated, it gives CASSAAGVGEQFF.

This clone has just a few counts. CDR3 nucleotides: TGTGCCAGCAGTGAACAAGGGGTTCGTCAGCCCCAGCATTTT. Translated: CASSEQGVRQPQHF. This sequence joins TRBV2 and TRBJ1-5; D is perhaps TRBD1 (5 bases). The germline CDR1 and CDR2 sequences are SNHLY and FYNNEI. The V gene lost 2 bases and the J gene lost 6 bases, with 11 bases spanning the gap. The CDR3 has 14 residues.

The rearrangement links TRBV28 to TRBJ2-6; D not certain. Per the germline V gene, CDR1 is MDHEN and CDR2 is SYDVKM. V was pared by 8 bases and J by 5 bases, with 19 bases between. This CDR3 has 16 residues. Written as DNA, the CDR3 is TGTGCCAGCGCCGACCGAGTCTCAGGCTGGGCCAACGTCCTGACTTTC. Encoded protein: CASADRVSGWANVLTF.

The chain employs TRBV18 and TRBJ1-1, with D tentatively TRBD1 (5 bases). This CDR3 contains 14 residues. Trimming pared 1 base from V and 4 bases from J, leaving 10 bases between. Germline CDR1 KGHSH, CDR2 LQKENI. Written as DNA, the CDR3 is TGTGCCAGCTCACCACAGGGGATTGGCACTGAAGCTTTCTTT. This codes for CASSPQGIGTEAFF.

A single count supports this clone. The V and J genes are TRBV28 and TRBJ2-7; TRBD1 might be the D (6 bases). Germline assignment: CDR1 MDHEN and CDR2 SYDVKM. V was shortened by 5 bases and J by 2 bases, with 13 bases between the two germline ends. The CDR3 length is 14 residues. The CDR3 DNA sequence: TGTGCCAGCAGTACGCCACAGGGTGCCTACGAGCAGTACTTC. It translates to CASSTPQGAYEQYF.